These 6 T cell receptor beta chains share one sample of origin, sequenced in a study of PD-L1 blockade in urothelial cancer. The table came from immunoSEQ multiplex PCR; TCRdb's copy has only in-frame clones and leaves some out. The sample lists about 95,000 clones, around 87% seen once, with about 1.7% in the top ten. Regarding time point: pretreatment peripheral blood. The material sequenced was PBMCs, taken around atezolizumab (anti-PD-L1) treatment. The receptors shown here come from a man in his 60s with urothelial cancer.

This clone was seen just once. This sequence joins TRBV11-2 and TRBJ2-3; D not certain. Germline V lookup: CDR1 SGHAT, CDR2 FQNNGV. This CDR3 has 14 residues. Trimming pared 5 bases from V and 5 bases from J, leaving 14 bases between. CDR3 nucleotide sequence: TGTGCCAGCAGCAGAAGAACAGCCGAAGATACGCAGTATTTT. This translates into CASSRRTAEDTQYF.

V usage is TRBV25-1 and J usage is TRBJ1-5, with D uncertain. The V end was cut by 0 bases, the J end by 2 bases, with 8 bases between. From germline, CDR1 is MGHDK and CDR2 SYGVNS. The CDR3 covers 15 residues. CDR3: CASSEYRMGNQPQHF. The DNA of the CDR3 is TGTGCCAGCAGTGAATACAGGATGGGCAATCAGCCCCAGCATTTT.

The chain uses TRBV6-6 and TRBJ2-7; 11 nucleotides line up with TRBD1. The CDR3 is 14 amino acids. V lost 5 bases, J lost 2 bases, and 2 bases stayed unmatched. Germline V CDR1 and CDR2: MNHNY, SVGAGI (reference sequence). The CDR3 DNA sequence: TGTGCCAGCAGTCAGGGACAGGGGGCCTACGAGCAGTACTTC. It encodes CASSQGQGAYEQYF.

Many counts were recorded for this clone. The genes are TRBV4-1 and TRBJ2-1; 11 bases are shared with TRBD2. The CDR3 length is 16 residues. The germline V gene encodes CDR1 MGHRA and CDR2 YSYEKL. V lost 0 bases, J lost 10 bases, and 8 bases stayed unmatched. CDR3 nucleotide sequence: TGCGCCAGCAGCCAAGAGGAGACTAGCGGGATTAACGAGCAGTTCTTC. Translating gives CASSQEETSGINEQFF.

This clone was observed a few times. The chain joins TRBV27 to TRBJ1-6; D is unresolved. Germline lookup yields CDR1 MNHEY and CDR2 SMNVEV (reference sequence). The CDR3 spans 14 residues. V was cut by 2 bases and J by 10 bases, with 12 bases left in between. CDR3 nucleotides: TGTGCCAGCAGTTTAGGGCAGGCTGCGTCACCCCTCCACTTT. This translates into CASSLGQAASPLHF.

Of note for this clone: The junction departs from germline at one end; a sequencing error may be responsible. The J gene is TRBJ2-7, the V gene TRBV6-6, with D perhaps TRBD2 (6 bases). Germline CDR1 and CDR2: MNHNY and SVGAGI (reference sequence). This CDR3 has 13 amino acids. DNA of the CDR3: TGTGCCAGCAGGGACTATTTTTCCTCCGAGCAGTACTTC. Translated: CASRDYFSSEQYF.